The clone carrying this TCR beta chain was counted a single time. Only in-frame clones appear in the TCRdb table, and some are missing; sequencing was by immunoSEQ multiplex PCR. The sample holds some 76,000 clones, roughly 90% seen once. This sample stems from a study of blood T cell repertoires in COVID-19. This TCR derives from an elderly man in a cohort sampled during active COVID-19. Sequenced material: peripheral blood.

CDR3 loop: CASSLAGVGQPQHF. The CDR3 coding sequence is TGTGCCAGCAGCTTGGCCGGGGTGGGTCAGCCCCAGCATTTT. The chain has TRBV5-5 and TRBJ1-5; D unclear. Trimming cost V 0 bases and J 6 bases, with 10 bases left between them. The CDR3 consists of 14 residues. The germline gives CDR1 SGHKS, CDR2 YYEKEE (reference sequence).